Each of the 12 T cell receptor beta chains below was sequenced from the same sample in a study of early T cells in non-severe SARS-CoV-2 infection. MiXCR, run by TCRdb on the 5' RACE reads, gives a single entry per CDR3 protein. The sample includes fewer than 75,000 distinct CDR3 sequences, roughly a sixth of them seen just once. The source material was whole blood, sampled at baseline. Receptors originate from an adult who was a healthcare worker with PCR-confirmed SARS-CoV-2 infection or an uninfected control (not recorded which).

This clonotype has ten or more counts. The chain employs TRBV12-3 or TRBV12-4 and TRBJ2-5; weak D call: TRBD1 (5 bases). Trimming pared 6 bases from V and 5 bases from J, leaving 10 bases between. This CDR3 region has 12 residues. Here the CDR3 DNA reads TGTGCCAGCAGGGCGAAGGGGGAGACCCAGTACTTC. Protein: CASRAKGETQYF.

This chain connects TRBV11-2 to TRBJ2-7; 11 nucleotides agree with TRBD2. The CDR3 is made up of 15 amino acids. Germline CDR1 is SGHAT and CDR2 is FQNNGV. V was clipped by 4 bases and J by 4 bases; unmatched bases: 6. The CDR3 DNA reads as TGTGCCAGCAGCTCCCGACTAGCGGGATCTTACGAGCAGTACTTC. Its protein product is CASSSRLAGSYEQYF. The whole variable domain, remainder taken from reference TRBV11-2 and TRBJ2-7, is EAGVAQSPRYKIIEKRQSVAFWCNPISGHATLYWYQQILGQGPKLLIQFQNNGVVDDSQLPKDRFSAERLKGVDSTLKIQPAKLEDSAVYLCASSSRLAGSYEQYFGPGTRLTVT.

CDR3 nucleotide sequence: TGTGCCAGCAGCGCAGTGGCAGGGGCAGCCTACGAGCAGTACTTC. It codes for CASSAVAGAAYEQYF. The chain carries TRBV9 and TRBJ2-7; weak D call: TRBD1 (6 bases). CDR3 length: 15 residues. Germline-derived CDR1 and CDR2 are SGDLS and YYNGEE. The V and J ends lost 3 bases and 2 bases respectively, with 15 bases between them.

The sample holds a few counts of this clonotype. This sequence joins TRBV5-4 and TRBJ2-7; 9 nucleotides agree with TRBD1. The germline gives CDR1 SGHNT, CDR2 YYREEE (reference sequence). CDR3 length: 16 amino acids. The V and J ends lost 4 bases and 5 bases, in that order; junction bases with no gene match: 13. The DNA for the CDR3 is TGTGCCAGCAGCCCGGACGCCGGGACAGGGTTGAACGAGCAGTACTTC. Translation gives CASSPDAGTGLNEQYF.

This clonotype was recorded a few times. The chain carries TRBV27 and TRBJ1-1, with 8 bases matching TRBD1. From germline, CDR1 is MNHEY and CDR2 SMNVEV (reference sequence). The CDR3 is 15 residues long. V lost 4 bases to trimming and J lost 5 bases; unmatched junction nucleotides: 9. CDR3 amino acids: CASSSYQGARTEAFF. The CDR3 DNA reads as TGTGCCAGCAGTTCATACCAGGGGGCGCGAACTGAAGCTTTCTTT.

The V and J genes are TRBV7-9 and TRBJ2-3; possible D gene TRBD2, 6 bases. V was cut by 7 bases and J by 1 base, with 12 bases left in between. Germline CDR1 is SEHNR and CDR2 is FQNEAQ (reference sequence). The CDR3 runs 14 residues. The CDR3 DNA reads as TGTGCCAGCACCAAGCCGGGAGGCACAGATACGCAGTATTTT. It encodes CASTKPGGTDTQYF.

This clonotype was counted a few times. V gene TRBV11-2 combines with J gene TRBJ2-1; 8 bases agree with TRBD2. The J segment lost 6 bases and the V segment lost 5 bases, leaving 3 bases of the junction unmatched. This CDR3 is 13 amino acids long. The germline CDR1 and CDR2 sequences are SGHAT and FQNNGV. The CDR3 DNA sequence: TGTGCCAGCAGCCCCAGCGGGAGCAATGAGCAGTTCTTC. Protein: CASSPSGSNEQFF.

The chain joins TRBV12-5 to TRBJ1-1; 7 positions match TRBD1. The CDR3 loop spans 17 amino acids. Germline V gene lookup returns CDR1 LGHNT and CDR2 FRNRAP. The ends lost 6 bases at V and 3 bases at J; junction bases unmatched: 16. The DNA for the CDR3 is TGTGCTAGTGGCCCTTCACAGGGGCCGCACAGGGACACTGAAGCTTTCTTT. Translated: CASGPSQGPHRDTEAFF.

The chain combines TRBV15 with TRBJ2-1, with 14 nucleotides matching TRBD2. J gave up 8 bases and V 1 base, and 7 bases lay outside the gene matches. This CDR3 is 17 amino acids long. CDR1 is LNHNV, CDR2 YYDKDF, per germline (reference sequence). Here the CDR3 DNA reads TGTGCCACCAGCAGAGCTGGGACTAGCGGGAGTATCTATGAGCAGTTCTTC. It is translated as CATSRAGTSGSIYEQFF.

The chain links TRBV10-3 to TRBJ2-1; 10 positions match TRBD2. The CDR3 consists of 15 residues. The ends lost 4 bases at V and 8 bases at J; junction bases unmatched: 8. The germline V gene has CDR1 ENHRY and CDR2 SYGVKD. The CDR3 region is CAISAGASGGYEQFF. The DNA for the CDR3 is TGTGCCATCAGTGCGGGGGCTAGCGGGGGCTATGAGCAGTTCTTC.

The J gene is TRBJ1-1, the V gene TRBV20-1; 12 nucleotides agree with TRBD1. Germline trimming cut 6 bases from V and 7 bases from J; bases unmatched to any gene: 9. This CDR3 is 14 amino acids long. Germline V CDR1 and CDR2: DFQATT, SNEGSKA (reference sequence). CDR3: CSANDWDRGLEAFF. Written as DNA, the CDR3 is TGCAGTGCCAACGACTGGGACAGGGGGCTTGAAGCTTTCTTT.

The chain carries TRBV4-2 and TRBJ2-7; no definite D call. CDR1 is LGHNA and CDR2 is YNFKEQ in the germline V gene. Trimming left V 4 bases short and J 3 bases short, with 16 bases between. CDR3 length: 15 amino acids. CDR3 in amino acids: CASSRTLTLDYEQYF. For the CDR3, the DNA is TGTGCCAGCAGCCGGACCTTAACGTTAGACTACGAGCAGTACTTC.